Below are 31 T cell receptor beta chains sequenced from a single sample in a study of STAT3 mutations in large granular lymphocyte leukemia. No antigens are known for them. The assay was immunoSEQ multiplex PCR, and TCRdb's table has in-frame clones only and misses some. The sample lists approximately 31,000 clones; approximately 86% were seen once. Study-wide points: At least one immunodominant TCR beta clonotype appeared in every T-cell large granular lymphocyte leukemia patient.

The sample consisted of peripheral blood mononuclear cells. Receptors were obtained from a man aged 55 to 70 with T-cell large granular lymphocyte leukemia. Some clones in this sample may be carry-over from other donors' samples.

The chain uses TRBV7-9 and TRBJ2-1; 11 bases line up with TRBD2. The CDR3 sequence is 16 residues long. Germline V gene lookup returns CDR1 SEHNR and CDR2 FQNEAQ (reference sequence). The J segment lost 3 bases and the V segment lost 0 bases, leaving 1 base of the junction unmatched. The DNA of the CDR3 is TGTGCCAGCAGCTTAGCACTAGCGGGAGTCTACAATGAGCAGTTCTTC. Translation gives CASSLALAGVYNEQFF.

This rearrangement joins TRBV5-4 to TRBJ1-3; the D is unclear. Trimming stripped 6 bases from V and 2 bases from J, with 12 bases between. Germline assignment: CDR1 SGHNT and CDR2 YYREEE (reference sequence). CDR3 length: 14 residues. The CDR3 loop reads CASTPNGPGNTIYF. The CDR3 nucleotides are TGTGCCAGCACTCCGAACGGGCCTGGAAACACCATATATTTT.

The chain combines TRBV5-1 with TRBJ2-7; no firm D call. The CDR3 runs 14 residues. CDR1 SGHRS and CDR2 YFSETQ come from the germline V gene. Trimming shortened V by 2 bases and J by 0 bases, and 9 bases separated the two germline ends. CDR3 DNA sequence: TGCGCCAGCAGCTTCGGAGAAAGCTCCTACGAGCAGTACTTC. Its translation: CASSFGESSYEQYF.

The chain carries TRBV29-1 and TRBJ2-2; D might be TRBD2 (6 bases). The CDR3 contains 16 residues. Trimming stripped 3 bases from V and 2 bases from J, with 16 bases between. The germline CDR1 and CDR2 sequences are SQVTM and ANQGSEA. CDR3 amino acids: CSVEGFGLSNTGELFF. CDR3 coding DNA: TGCAGCGTTGAGGGATTTGGACTATCCAACACCGGGGAGCTGTTTTTT.

Written as DNA, the CDR3 is TGCGCCAGCAGCCAAGATCTCAGTTTCGGGCAGCCCCAGCATTTT. The encoded protein is CASSQDLSFGQPQHF. V gene TRBV4-3 combines with J gene TRBJ1-5; unclear D gene. V dropped 0 bases and J dropped 7 bases, with 13 bases sitting between them. There are 15 residues in the CDR3. Germline values: CDR1 LGHNA, CDR2 YSLEER.

Worth noting for this clone: The same CDR3 also results from other DNA sequences found in this sample. This chain's CDR3 is CASSLGQGSSYNSPLHF. The CDR3 coding sequence is TGTGCCAGCAGTTTAGGGCAGGGAAGCTCCTATAATTCACCCCTCCACTTT. This chain joins TRBV28 and TRBJ1-6; tentative D call: TRBD1 (5 bases). Germline lookup yields CDR1 MDHEN and CDR2 SYDVKM. Trimming took 2 bases from V and 0 from J, leaving 11 bases between them. CDR3 length: 17 residues.

V usage is TRBV7-9 and J usage is TRBJ1-5; D is possibly TRBD1 (5 bases). The germline CDR1 and CDR2 sequences are SEHNR and FQNEAQ (reference sequence). CDR3 length equals 13 residues. Trimming shortened V by 3 bases and J by 7 bases, and 10 bases separated the two germline ends. DNA for the CDR3: TGTGCCAGCAGCTTTGGGGACCGGCAGCCCCAGCATTTT. Amino acids: CASSFGDRQPQHF.

This CDR3 reads CASSQVASGAGGRYEQYF. The DNA of the CDR3 is TGCGCCAGCAGCCAAGTAGCTTCCGGGGCAGGGGGCCGCTACGAGCAGTACTTC. This chain links TRBV4-3 with TRBJ2-7; 8 nucleotides agree with TRBD1. Germline V gene lookup returns CDR1 LGHNA and CDR2 YSLEER. CDR3 length: 18 amino acids. Trimming cost V 1 base and J 3 bases; bases outside gene matches: 14.

The genes are TRBV6-5 and TRBJ1-3; no reliable D call. Trimming took off 11 bases at V and 3 bases at J, with 14 bases between the two ends. Germline CDR1 MNHEY, CDR2 SVGAGI. The CDR3 consists of 13 residues. Here the CDR3 DNA reads TGTGCCGCCGGTCGGGGAGGTGGAAACACCATATATTTT. As protein: CAAGRGGGNTIYF.

The chain employs TRBV21-1 and TRBJ1-1; TRBD1, as called in the table, went unchecked against the DNA. TRBV21-1 is noted as a pseudogene. This CDR3 spans 16 amino acids. The CDR3 region is CASSKLRQVRNTEAFF. DNA for the CDR3: TGTGCCAGCAGCAAGCTGAGACAGGTGAGGAACACTGAAGCTTTCTTT.

The chain has TRBV27 and TRBJ2-2; 11 nucleotides agree with TRBD2. This CDR3 is built from 22 residues. Germline V gene sequence: CDR1 MNHEY, CDR2 SMNVEV (reference sequence). V dropped 2 bases and J dropped 3; count of bases not matched to a gene: 20. This chain's CDR3 is CASSLPPISPATSGKYTGELFF. The CDR3 DNA reads as TGTGCCAGCAGTTTACCGCCGATATCCCCAGCGACTAGCGGGAAGTACACCGGGGAGCTGTTTTTT.

V gene TRBV5-5 combines with J gene TRBJ1-4; 8 positions match TRBD1. The CDR3 runs 16 residues. The J segment lost 5 bases and the V segment lost 4 bases, leaving 10 bases of the junction unmatched. The germline V gene encodes CDR1 SGHKS and CDR2 YYEKEE (reference sequence). CDR3 DNA sequence: TGTGCCAGCAGCACAGGACAGGGTCCGTCGAATGAAAAACTGTTTTTT. Its translation: CASSTGQGPSNEKLFF.

This chain connects TRBV5-8 to TRBJ1-5; no reliable D call. The V gene lost 0 bases and the J gene lost 3 bases, with 13 bases spanning the gap. CDR1 and CDR2 (germline): SGHTS, YDEGEE. CDR3 length equals 16 residues. In DNA, the CDR3 is TGTGCCAGCAGCTTGGGCGATGGTCCTACCAATCAGCCCCAGCATTTT. Amino acids: CASSLGDGPTNQPQHF.

The chain links TRBV30 to TRBJ1-4; maybe TRBD1 (6 bases). V lost 4 bases, J lost 7 bases, and 13 bases lay in between. Per the germline V gene, CDR1 is GTSNPN and CDR2 is SVGIG (reference sequence). This CDR3 has 13 amino acids. The CDR3 DNA reads TGTGCCTGGACTATCAGGGGTGGTGAAAAACTGTTTTTT. Amino acid sequence: CAWTIRGGEKLFF.

V usage is TRBV7-9 and J usage is TRBJ2-1; TRBD2 matches at 7 bases. This CDR3 contains 16 residues. The germline gives CDR1 SEHNR, CDR2 FQNEAQ (reference sequence). The V segment lost 8 bases and the J segment 2 bases; nucleotides outside the gene matches: 12. CDR3: CASWGDFAGAYNEQFF. The CDR3 DNA reads TGTGCCAGCTGGGGGGACTTTGCGGGAGCCTACAATGAGCAGTTCTTC. Based on the CDR3 plus reference TRBV7-9 and TRBJ2-1, the full variable domain is DTGVSQNPRHKITKRGQNVTFRCDPISEHNRLYWYRQTLGQGPEFLTYFQNEAQLEKSRLLSDRFSAERPKGSFSTLEIQRTEQGDSAMYLCASWGDFAGAYNEQFFGPGTRLTVL.

The CDR3 loop is CASSLGTSGSAYEQYF. The DNA of the CDR3 is TGTGCCAGCAGCTTGGGGACTAGCGGGAGCGCCTACGAGCAGTACTTC. The chain uses TRBV13 and TRBJ2-7, with TRBD2 matching over 14 bases. The CDR3 is made up of 16 amino acids. The germline gives CDR1 PRHDT, CDR2 FYEKMQ (reference sequence). V shed 3 bases, J shed 2 bases, and the junction held 3 bases outside the gene matches.

The genes are TRBV30 and TRBJ1-1, with D tentatively TRBD1 (6 bases). With 6 bases removed from V and 3 bases from J, the gap between germline ends came to 14 bases. Per the germline V gene, CDR1 is GTSNPN and CDR2 is SVGIG (reference sequence). The CDR3 length is 13 residues. CDR3 coding DNA: TGTGCCTGTCCCGGTAGGGGGGACACTGAAGCTTTCTTT. Translation gives CACPGRGDTEAFF.

The chain links TRBV11-2 to TRBJ2-7; no clear D gene. Trimming pared 5 bases from V and 6 bases from J, leaving 23 bases between. Germline CDR1 reads SGHAT; CDR2 reads FQNNGV. The CDR3 sequence is 16 residues long. CDR3 protein: CASSHAVHLMTSEQYF. The CDR3 DNA sequence: TGTGCCAGCAGCCATGCCGTACACCTAATGACATCCGAGCAGTACTTC. The whole variable domain, filled in from reference TRBV11-2 and TRBJ2-7, reads EAGVAQSPRYKIIEKRQSVAFWCNPISGHATLYWYQQILGQGPKLLIQFQNNGVVDDSQLPKDRFSAERLKGVDSTLKIQPAKLEDSAVYLCASSHAVHLMTSEQYFGPGTRLTVT.

The chain recombines TRBV27 with TRBJ2-1; a possible D gene is TRBD2 (6 bases). CDR1 and CDR2 from the germline V gene are MNHEY and SMNVEV (reference sequence). The CDR3 has 16 amino acids. V lost 6 bases and J lost 6, with 21 bases in between. The CDR3 DNA reads as TGTGCCAGCAGGCTCGTTGGTGGGACTCGGGGCAATGAGCAGTTCTTC. This encodes CASRLVGGTRGNEQFF.

The chain uses TRBV7-2 and TRBJ2-2; D may be TRBD2 (6 bases). Per the germline V gene, CDR1 is SGHTA and CDR2 is FQGNSA. Between the trimmed V and J ends, which lost 4 bases and 7 bases, there was a span of 19 bases. The CDR3 is made up of 16 amino acids. CDR3 sequence: CASSSLGAAEGGELFF. Written as DNA, the CDR3 is TGTGCCAGCAGCTCCCTAGGGGCGGCGGAGGGCGGGGAGCTGTTTTTT. Full variable domain (missing parts from reference TRBV7-2 and TRBJ2-2): GAGVSQSPSNKVTEKGKDVELRCDPISGHTALYWYRQSLGQGLEFLIYFQGNSAPDKSGLPSDRFSAERTGGSVSTLTIQRTQQEDSAVYLCASSSLGAAEGGELFFGEGSRLTVL.

The chain joins TRBV19 to TRBJ2-3; TRBD1 matches at 9 bases. J lost 4 bases, V lost 6 bases, and 2 bases had no gene match. This CDR3 comprises 13 residues. Looked up from germline, CDR1 is LNHDA and CDR2 is SQIVND (reference sequence). CDR3 nucleotide sequence: TGTGCCAGTAGACAGGGGGCCCCAGATACGCAGTATTTT. The encoded protein is CASRQGAPDTQYF.

The rearrangement links TRBV5-1 to TRBJ1-5; D might be TRBD1 (6 bases). V lost 4 bases to trimming and J lost 0 bases, with 11 bases between them. From germline, CDR1 is SGHRS and CDR2 YFSETQ. The CDR3 has 15 amino acids. Here the CDR3 DNA reads TGCGCCAGCAGCCCGACAGGACCTAGCAATCAGCCCCAGCATTTT. Its protein product is CASSPTGPSNQPQHF.

About this clone itself: At one boundary the junction diverges from the germline segment, which might be a read error. This chain links TRBV7-7 with TRBJ2-5; 7 bases agree with TRBD1. CDR1 is SSHAT and CDR2 is FNYEAQ in the germline V gene (reference sequence). The CDR3 extends over 14 amino acids. The chain's CDR3 is CASSRDRAQETQYF. The CDR3 nucleotides are TGTGCTAGCAGCCGAGACAGGGCCCAAGAGACCCAGTACTTC.

The gene calls are TRBV25-1 and TRBJ2-5, with D uncertain. CDR1 and CDR2 from the germline V gene are MGHDK and SYGVNS. This CDR3 contains 16 residues. Trimming removed 4 bases at V and 2 bases at J, with 17 bases between. CDR3 sequence: CASSVRVSWYQETQYF. CDR3 bases: TGTGCCAGCAGTGTTCGCGTTTCGTGGTATCAAGAGACCCAGTACTTC.

This rearrangement joins TRBV5-1 to TRBJ2-7; 9 nucleotides align to TRBD1. CDR1 and CDR2 (germline): SGHRS, YFSETQ. V was pared by 0 bases and J by 2 bases, with 3 bases of the junction left unmatched. This CDR3 contains 15 residues. The CDR3 coding sequence is TGCGCCAGCAGCTTGGAGGGGACAGGGACCTACGAGCAGTACTTC. Its protein product is CASSLEGTGTYEQYF.

This clone occurred a few times. The chain joins TRBV2 to TRBJ2-7, with a weak D call TRBD1 (6 bases). This CDR3 is 13 amino acids long. The V and J ends lost 5 bases and 1 base respectively, with 9 bases between them. Germline V gives CDR1 SNHLY, CDR2 FYNNEI. CDR3 DNA sequence: TGTGCCAGCAGTTGGGGACATTCCTACGAGCAGTACTTC. Translation gives CASSWGHSYEQYF.

This rearrangement joins TRBV7-9 to TRBJ2-1, with 10 positions matching TRBD2. CDR1 is SEHNR, CDR2 FQNEAQ, per germline (reference sequence). This CDR3 has 16 residues. Germline trimming cut 0 bases from V and 5 bases from J; bases unmatched to any gene: 4. CDR3 sequence: CASSLALAGAHNEQFF. CDR3 nucleotides: TGTGCCAGCAGCTTAGCGCTAGCGGGAGCGCACAATGAGCAGTTCTTC.

This clone was detected only once. This rearrangement joins TRBV25-1 to TRBJ2-1; 10 nucleotides line up with TRBD1. The CDR3 runs to 15 residues. J lost 8 bases, V lost 7 bases, and 11 bases had no gene match. Per germline, CDR1 MGHDK and CDR2 SYGVNS. The CDR3 coding sequence is TGTGCCAGCAAACCGGGACAGGGGACCCCCCATGAGCAGTTCTTC. Its translation: CASKPGQGTPHEQFF.

This chain uses TRBV4-3 with TRBJ1-1; D remains ambiguous. Per the germline V gene, CDR1 is LGHNA and CDR2 is YSLEER. The ends were cut back, 1 base at V and 12 bases at J, with 21 bases in the middle. This CDR3 spans 15 amino acids. CDR3 residues: CASSQGFLVDSRTFF. The CDR3 region has the DNA TGCGCCAGCAGCCAAGGATTTTTAGTGGACTCGCGGACTTTCTTT.

This rearrangement joins TRBV23-1 to TRBJ2-7; 9 positions match TRBD1. TRBV23-1 is placed among ORFs of uncertain function. Trimming removed 4 bases from V and 5 bases from J; junction bases left unmatched: 9. The CDR3 covers 15 residues. CDR3 DNA: TGCGCCAGCAGTCCGAGGGGACAGGGAAGTGACGAGCAGTACTTC. The encoded protein is CASSPRGQGSDEQYF.

The J gene is TRBJ2-7, the V gene TRBV6-1; TRBD2 matches at 15 bases. V was clipped by 0 bases and J by 9 bases; unmatched bases: 6. Germline V gives CDR1 MNHNS, CDR2 SASEGT. This CDR3 comprises 16 residues. CDR3: CASSEAGTSGRSWQYF. CDR3 bases: TGTGCCAGCAGTGAAGCTGGGACTAGCGGGAGGTCGTGGCAGTACTTC.